This record covers a single T cell receptor (beta chain). Its specificity is not known. The study used samples holding roughly 1-10 million cryopreserved PBMC before DNA extraction. This sample stems from a study of long-term antiretroviral therapy in people with HIV. Regarding the study as a whole: Pre-ART-expanded clones dominated the repertoire at all time points. Even long-term ART left TRB diversity below transplant donor controls, despite gains.

At the survey level, the v3.0 immunoSEQ assay was run. TCRdb's copy holds only in-frame clones and misses some; the assay was immunoSEQ multiplex PCR. Counted here are 34,000 or so clones, 85% occurring once; the ten biggest clones make up almost 4.5%. Germline CDR1 reads SGHAT; CDR2 reads FQNNGV. The CDR3 is made up of 14 amino acids. V was cut by 4 bases and J by 3 bases, with 10 bases left in between. Sequencing was performed on unsorted PBMCs, taken about 3.3 years after starting antiretroviral therapy. This TCR was recovered from a man aged 18 to 30 with HIV. The rearrangement uses TRBV11-2 and TRBJ1-5, with D unresolved. CDR3 DNA: TGTGCCAGCAGCTCGGCAGGATCCAATCAGCCCCAGCATTTT. Amino acids: CASSSAGSNQPQHF.